This TCR beta chain derives from a study of chemoradiotherapy in HPV16-positive cancers. Germline V gives CDR1 MNHNY, CDR2 SVGAGI (reference sequence). Trimming shortened V by 0 bases and J by 6 bases, and 12 bases separated the two germline ends. The CDR3 loop spans 16 amino acids. This clone showed up just once. The antigen remains unidentified. Study-wide results and limits: During treatment, candidate HPV-specific clones and E7-related motifs expanded in tumor.

Sequencing used immunoSEQ multiplex PCR; TCRdb keeps in-frame clones, though not all of them. This table holds about 35,000 clones, around 92% found once. The rearrangement links TRBV6-6 to TRBJ1-6, with D hard to call. Specimen: blood, collected from a patient who underwent chemoradiotherapy. The source is a human donor with HPV-associated anogenital cancer. The DNA for the CDR3 is TGTGCCAGCAGTTACTCGATTGGGCAGAGTAATTCACCCCTCCACTTT. It yields the protein CASSYSIGQSNSPLHF.